The rows below give T cell receptor beta chains drawn from one sample of a study of CD8 T cells in Susac syndrome. TCRdb passed the immunoSEQ multiplex PCR reads through MiXCR, listing each CDR3 protein once. The sample lists 400,000 or so distinct CDR3 sequences, roughly 85% occurring once. Sequences were obtained from CD8+ T cells from PBMCs. These receptors all come from a human donor with multiple sclerosis. The CDR3 runs from the conserved cysteine through the conserved F or W. Fields, in order: J gene, clone size, D gene, V gene, CDR3 protein, CDR3 DNA. A D gene is named only where the DNA matches it firmly. Where a row states a size, it is once, few, many or the class of an expanded clone; other rows omit it.

>TRBJ2-7|-|-|TRBV14
CASSPYRTSYEQYF
TGTGCCAGCAGCCCTTACCGGACTTCCTACGAGCAGTACTTC
>TRBJ2-5|once|-|TRBV19
CASSIGQGGKTQYF
TGTGCCAGTAGTATAGGTCAGGGAGGAAAGACCCAGTACTTC
>TRBJ2-1|-|TRBD1|TRBV6-6
CASSLQGAMNEQFF
TGTGCCAGCAGCCTACAGGGGGCGATGAATGAGCAGTTCTTC
>TRBJ2-7|-|-|TRBV4-1
CASSQVGVFSYEQYF
TGCGCCAGCAGCCAGGTGGGGGTGTTCTCCTACGAGCAGTACTTC
>TRBJ2-7|-|TRBD1|TRBV4-1
CASSESGTGAYEQYF
TGCGCCAGCAGCGAATCCGGGACAGGGGCCTACGAGCAGTACTTC
>TRBJ1-1|-|-|TRBV5-1
CASTEGRTEAFF
TGCGCCAGCACGGAGGGACGGACTGAAGCTTTCTTT
>TRBJ2-1|-|-|TRBV27
CASSLLGFNEQFF
TGTGCCAGCAGTTTATTAGGGTTCAATGAGCAGTTCTTC
>TRBJ2-7|-|-|TRBV27
CASSLWGNGPYEQYF
TGTGCCAGCAGTTTGTGGGGGAATGGACCGTACGAGCAGTACTTC
>TRBJ2-3|-|TRBD1|TRBV27
CASSWDRYTDTQYF
TGTGCCAGCAGTTGGGACAGGTACACAGATACGCAGTATTTT
>TRBJ2-2|-|TRBD1|TRBV2
CASEGQGATGELFF
TGTGCCAGCGAAGGACAGGGCGCCACCGGGGAGCTGTTTTTT
>TRBJ2-3|-|TRBD2|TRBV7-8
CASSDPLAGGSADTQYF
TGTGCCAGCAGCGACCCACTAGCGGGAGGGAGCGCAGATACGCAGTATTTT
>TRBJ1-5|once|TRBD1|TRBV7-8
CASSLELTGNVLPQHF
TGTGCCAGCAGCTTAGAGTTGACAGGGAACGTACTCCCCCAGCATTTT
>TRBJ2-5|-|-|TRBV28
CASSREIKETQYF
TGTGCCAGCAGTCGAGAGATTAAAGAGACCCAGTACTTC
>TRBJ1-2|-|-|TRBV25-1
CASSESFLGRIYGYTF
TGTGCCAGCAGTGAATCATTCTTAGGCAGGATCTATGGCTACACCTTC
>TRBJ2-1|-|-|TRBV28
CASMRALGDLGFF
TGTGCCAGCATGAGGGCCCTGGGTGACCTTGGGTTCTTC
>TRBJ1-5|-|-|TRBV27
CASSLSGVGQPQHF
TGTGCCAGCAGTTTATCTGGGGTCGGTCAGCCCCAGCATTTT
>TRBJ2-7|-|-|TRBV4-1
CASSQDLFYEQYF
TGCGCCAGCAGCCAAGATCTCTTCTACGAGCAGTACTTC
>TRBJ1-1|once|-|TRBV25-1
CASSSRGGTNTEAFF
TGTGCCAGCAGCAGCCGGGGAGGGACGAACACTGAAGCTTTCTTT
>TRBJ1-1|-|-|TRBV6-1
CASRFEGLDTEAFF
TGTGCCAGCAGGTTCGAGGGGTTGGACACTGAAGCTTTCTTT
>TRBJ1-5|-|-|TRBV10-2
CASSPAVWGDQPQHF
TGCGCCAGCAGCCCGGCCGTTTGGGGGGATCAGCCCCAGCATTTT
>TRBJ1-5|-|-|TRBV4-1
CASSQGQADQPQHF
TGCGCCAGCAGCCAAGGACAGGCGGATCAGCCCCAGCATTTT
>TRBJ2-1|-|TRBD2|TRBV11-2
CASSSSGTSGYNEQFF
TGTGCCAGCAGCTCGTCCGGGACTAGCGGCTACAATGAGCAGTTCTTC
>TRBJ1-5|-|-|TRBV27
CASSLGGSTQPQHF
TGTGCCAGCAGTTTGGGGGGTTCCACTCAGCCCCAGCATTTT
>TRBJ2-1|-|TRBD1|TRBV10-3
CAIGRDSYNEQFF
TGTGCCATCGGCAGGGACAGCTACAATGAGCAGTTCTTC
>TRBJ1-1|-|TRBD1|TRBV5-1
CACRDRENMNTEAFF
TGCGCCTGCCGGGACAGGGAGAATATGAACACTGAAGCTTTCTTT
>TRBJ2-7|-|TRBD1|TRBV29-1
CSVERTGAYEQYF
TGCAGCGTTGAGAGGACAGGGGCCTACGAGCAGTACTTC
>TRBJ2-7|-|TRBD1|TRBV2
CASGGQGSYEQYF
TGTGCCAGCGGCGGACAGGGCTCCTACGAGCAGTACTTC
>TRBJ2-3|-|-|TRBV27
CATLSGPTDTQYF
TGTGCCACCCTATCCGGACCGACAGATACGCAGTATTTT
>TRBJ2-7|-|TRBD1|TRBV7-2
CASSYFPGQGYEQYF
TGTGCCAGCAGCTACTTCCCGGGACAGGGGTACGAGCAGTACTTC
>TRBJ1-1|-|-|TRBV29-1
CSVGGAGANTEAFF
TGCAGCGTTGGAGGCGCAGGGGCGAACACTGAAGCTTTCTTT
>TRBJ2-1|-|TRBD2|TRBV28
CASSLATSGSLGNEQFF
TGTGCCAGCAGTTTAGCAACTAGCGGGAGTTTGGGGAATGAGCAGTTCTTC
>TRBJ2-5|few|-|TRBV6-5
CASSYSGITGQETQYF
TGTGCCAGCAGTTACTCAGGGATCACAGGTCAAGAGACCCAGTACTTC
>TRBJ1-1|-|-|TRBV4-1
CASSQTLPGTEAFF
TGCGCCAGCAGCCAAACCCTTCCCGGCACTGAAGCTTTCTTT
>TRBJ2-7|-|TRBD1|TRBV6-5
CATQPGQGVYEQYF
TGTGCCACTCAACCGGGACAGGGAGTGTACGAGCAGTACTTC
>TRBJ2-1|-|-|TRBV28
CASSFVRGVDNEQFF
TGTGCCAGCAGTTTTGTCAGGGGAGTTGACAATGAGCAGTTCTTC
>TRBJ2-3|-|-|TRBV19
CASSLQGDTQYF
TGTGCCAGTAGTCTACAGGGAGATACGCAGTATTTT
>TRBJ1-5|once|TRBD1|TRBV19
CASRIPGGGQPQHF
TGTGCCAGTAGAATCCCAGGGGGCGGTCAGCCCCAGCATTTT
>TRBJ2-7|-|-|TRBV20-1
CSARWTALGYEQYF
TGCAGTGCTAGATGGACAGCTCTAGGGTACGAGCAGTACTTC
>TRBJ2-7|-|TRBD1|TRBV4-2
CASRNRDSYEQYF
TGTGCCAGCAGGAACCGGGACAGCTACGAGCAGTACTTC
>TRBJ2-3|-|TRBD1|TRBV24-1
CATSAGQGTDTQYF
TGTGCCACCAGTGCGGGACAGGGGACAGATACGCAGTATTTT
>TRBJ2-1|few|-|TRBV7-2
CASSPPHSRDEQFF
TGTGCCAGCAGCCCGCCGCATAGCAGGGATGAGCAGTTCTTC
>TRBJ2-7|-|TRBD1|TRBV5-1
CASSLGGQPSYEQYF
TGCGCCAGCAGCTTGGGGGGACAGCCTTCCTACGAGCAGTACTTC
>TRBJ2-3|-|TRBD2|TRBV7-2
CASSFWTSADTQYF
TGTGCCAGCAGCTTTTGGACTAGTGCAGATACGCAGTATTTT
>TRBJ2-7|-|-|TRBV7-9
CASSSGQEYEQYF
TGTGCCAGCAGCTCGGGACAAGAATACGAGCAGTACTTC
>TRBJ2-1|-|-|TRBV5-1
CASSLLDNNNEQFF
TGCGCCAGCAGCCTGCTCGACAACAACAATGAGCAGTTCTTC
>TRBJ2-7|-|-|TRBV28
CASSPRSKLDRHF
TGTGCCAGCAGTCCTAGGTCGAAACTCGACCGACACTTC
>TRBJ1-1|-|-|TRBV27
CASSLSGWTEAFF
TGTGCCAGCAGTTTATCGGGTTGGACTGAAGCTTTCTTT
>TRBJ2-3|-|-|TRBV4-2
CASSQEHSFSSTDTQYF
TGTGCCAGCAGCCAAGAGCACTCCTTTTCTAGCACAGATACGCAGTATTTT